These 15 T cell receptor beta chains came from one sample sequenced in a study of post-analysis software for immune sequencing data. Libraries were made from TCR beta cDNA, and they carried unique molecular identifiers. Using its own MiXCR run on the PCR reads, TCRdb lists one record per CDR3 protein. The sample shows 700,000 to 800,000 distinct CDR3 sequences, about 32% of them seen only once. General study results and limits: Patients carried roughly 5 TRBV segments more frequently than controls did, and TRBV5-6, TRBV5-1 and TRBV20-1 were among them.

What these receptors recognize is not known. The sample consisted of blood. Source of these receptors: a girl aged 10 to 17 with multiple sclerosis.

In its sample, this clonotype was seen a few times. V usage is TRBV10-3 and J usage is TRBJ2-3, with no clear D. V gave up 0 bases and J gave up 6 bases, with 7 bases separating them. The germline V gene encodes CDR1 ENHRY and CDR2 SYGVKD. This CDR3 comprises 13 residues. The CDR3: CAISESAVDTQYF. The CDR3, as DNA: TGTGCCATCAGTGAGTCTGCTGTGGATACGCAGTATTTT.

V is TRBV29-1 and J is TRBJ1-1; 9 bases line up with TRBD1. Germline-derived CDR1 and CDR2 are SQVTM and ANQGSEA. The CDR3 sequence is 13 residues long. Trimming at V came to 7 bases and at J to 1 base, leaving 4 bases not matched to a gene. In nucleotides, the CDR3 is TGCAGCGGGGGACAGGGCCCGAACACTGAAGCTTTCTTT. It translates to CSGGQGPNTEAFF. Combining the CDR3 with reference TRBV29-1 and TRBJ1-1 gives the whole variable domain SAVISQKPSRDICQRGTSLTIQCQVDSQVTMMFWYRQQPGQSLTLIATANQGSEATYESGFVIDKFPISRPNLTFSTLTVSNMSPEDSSIYLCSGGQGPNTEAFFGQGTRLTVV.

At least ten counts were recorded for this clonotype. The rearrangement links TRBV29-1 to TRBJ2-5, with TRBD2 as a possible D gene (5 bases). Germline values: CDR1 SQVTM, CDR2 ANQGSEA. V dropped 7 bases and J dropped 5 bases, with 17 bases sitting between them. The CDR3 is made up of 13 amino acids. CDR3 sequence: CSAGMRRTETQYF. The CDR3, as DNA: TGCAGCGCCGGGATGCGGAGGACGGAGACCCAGTACTTC.

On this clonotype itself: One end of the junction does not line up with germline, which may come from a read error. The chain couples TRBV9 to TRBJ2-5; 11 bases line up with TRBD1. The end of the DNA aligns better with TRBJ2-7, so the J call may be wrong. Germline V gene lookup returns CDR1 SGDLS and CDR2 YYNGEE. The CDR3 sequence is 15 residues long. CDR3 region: CAISGFGQGAREQYF. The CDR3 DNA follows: TGTGCCATCAGCGGCTTCGGACAGGGGGCCCGCGAGCAGTACTTC.

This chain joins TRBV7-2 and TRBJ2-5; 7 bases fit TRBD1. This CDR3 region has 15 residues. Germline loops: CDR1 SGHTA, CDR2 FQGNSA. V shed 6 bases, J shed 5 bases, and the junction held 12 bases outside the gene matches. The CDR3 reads CASSPPSYRGETQYF. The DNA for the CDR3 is TGTGCCAGCAGTCCGCCCTCCTACAGGGGTGAGACCCAGTACTTC.

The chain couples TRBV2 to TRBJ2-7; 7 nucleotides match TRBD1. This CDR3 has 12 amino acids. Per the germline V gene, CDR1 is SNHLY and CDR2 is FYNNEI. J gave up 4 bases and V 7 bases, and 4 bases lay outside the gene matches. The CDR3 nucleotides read TGTGCCAGCATTGCAGGGGGATACGAGCAGTACTTC. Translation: CASIAGGYEQYF.

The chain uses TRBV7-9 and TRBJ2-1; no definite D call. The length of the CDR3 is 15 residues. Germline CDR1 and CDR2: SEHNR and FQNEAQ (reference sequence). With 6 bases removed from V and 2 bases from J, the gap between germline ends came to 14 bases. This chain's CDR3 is CASSATESPYNEQFF. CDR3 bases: TGTGCCAGCAGTGCTACAGAGAGTCCCTACAATGAGCAGTTCTTC.

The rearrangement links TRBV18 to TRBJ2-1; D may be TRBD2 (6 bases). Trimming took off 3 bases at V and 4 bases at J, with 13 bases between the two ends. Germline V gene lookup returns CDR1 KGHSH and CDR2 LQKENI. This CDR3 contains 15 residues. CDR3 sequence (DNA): TGTGCCAGCTCACCGGGGATTAGCGGATACAATGAGCAGTTCTTC. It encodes CASSPGISGYNEQFF. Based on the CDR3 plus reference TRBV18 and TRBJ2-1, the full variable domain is NAGVMQNPRHLVRRRGQEARLRCSPMKGHSHVYWYRQLPEEGLKFMVYLQKENIIDESGMPKERFSAEFPKEGPSILRIQQVVRGDSAAYFCASSPGISGYNEQFFGPGTRLTVL.

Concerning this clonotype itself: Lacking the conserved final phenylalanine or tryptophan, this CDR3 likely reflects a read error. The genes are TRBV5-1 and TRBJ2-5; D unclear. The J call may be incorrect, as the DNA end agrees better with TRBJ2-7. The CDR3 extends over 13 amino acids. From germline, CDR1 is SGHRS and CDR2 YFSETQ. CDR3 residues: CASSHRPDYEQYI. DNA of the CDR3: TGCGCCAGCAGCCATCGACCCGACTACGAGCAGTACATC.

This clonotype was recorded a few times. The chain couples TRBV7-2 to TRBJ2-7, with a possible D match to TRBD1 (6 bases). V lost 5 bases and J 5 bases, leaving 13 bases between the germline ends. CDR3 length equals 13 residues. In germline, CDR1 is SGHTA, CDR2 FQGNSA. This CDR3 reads CASSQTGIDEQYF. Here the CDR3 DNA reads TGTGCCAGCAGCCAAACAGGGATCGACGAGCAGTACTTC.

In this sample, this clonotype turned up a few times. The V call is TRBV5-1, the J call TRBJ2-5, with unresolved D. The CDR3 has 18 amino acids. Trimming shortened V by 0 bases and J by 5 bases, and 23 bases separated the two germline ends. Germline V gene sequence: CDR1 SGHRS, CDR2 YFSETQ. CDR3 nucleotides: TGCGCCAGCAGCTTGGCTGCTGGCCCAAGAGGTGGTACGGAGACCCAGTACTTC. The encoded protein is CASSLAAGPRGGTETQYF.

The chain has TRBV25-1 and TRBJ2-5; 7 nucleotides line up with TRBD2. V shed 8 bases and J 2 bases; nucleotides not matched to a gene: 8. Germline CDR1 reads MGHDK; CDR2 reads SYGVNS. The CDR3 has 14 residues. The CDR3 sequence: CASGLEAAQETQYF. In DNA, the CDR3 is TGTGCCAGCGGACTAGAAGCAGCACAAGAGACCCAGTACTTC.

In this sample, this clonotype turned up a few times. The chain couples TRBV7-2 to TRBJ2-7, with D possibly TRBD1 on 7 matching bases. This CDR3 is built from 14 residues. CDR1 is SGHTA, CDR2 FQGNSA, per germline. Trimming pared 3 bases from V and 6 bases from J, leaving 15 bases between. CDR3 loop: CASSFLRQGGEQYF. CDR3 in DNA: TGTGCCAGCAGCTTCTTAAGGCAGGGGGGCGAGCAGTACTTC.

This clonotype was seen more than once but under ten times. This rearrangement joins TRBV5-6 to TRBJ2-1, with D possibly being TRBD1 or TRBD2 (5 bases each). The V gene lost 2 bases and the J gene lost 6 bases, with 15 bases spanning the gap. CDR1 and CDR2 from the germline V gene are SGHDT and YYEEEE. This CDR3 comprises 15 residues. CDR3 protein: CASSFLGTPGNEQFF. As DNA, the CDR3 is TGTGCCAGCAGCTTCCTCGGGACCCCTGGCAATGAGCAGTTCTTC.

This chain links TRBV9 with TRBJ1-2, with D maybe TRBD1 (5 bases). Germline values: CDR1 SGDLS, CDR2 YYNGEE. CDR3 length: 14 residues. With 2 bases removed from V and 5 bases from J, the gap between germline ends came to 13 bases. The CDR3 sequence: CASSVQGSGYGYTF. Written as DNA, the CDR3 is TGTGCCAGCAGCGTCCAGGGAAGCGGGTATGGCTACACCTTC.